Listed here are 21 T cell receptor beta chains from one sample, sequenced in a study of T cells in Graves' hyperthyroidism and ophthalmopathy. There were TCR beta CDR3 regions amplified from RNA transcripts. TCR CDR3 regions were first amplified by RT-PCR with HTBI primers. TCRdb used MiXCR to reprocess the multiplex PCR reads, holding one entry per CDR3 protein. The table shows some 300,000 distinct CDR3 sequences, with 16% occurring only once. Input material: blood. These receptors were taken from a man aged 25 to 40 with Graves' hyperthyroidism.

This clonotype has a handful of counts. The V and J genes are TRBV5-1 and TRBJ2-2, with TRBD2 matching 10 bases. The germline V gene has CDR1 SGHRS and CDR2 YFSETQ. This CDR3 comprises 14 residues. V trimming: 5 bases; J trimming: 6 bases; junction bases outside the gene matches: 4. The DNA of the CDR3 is TGCGCCAGCAGGGCTAGCGGGAGCGCCGGGGAGCTGTTTTTT. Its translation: CASRASGSAGELFF.

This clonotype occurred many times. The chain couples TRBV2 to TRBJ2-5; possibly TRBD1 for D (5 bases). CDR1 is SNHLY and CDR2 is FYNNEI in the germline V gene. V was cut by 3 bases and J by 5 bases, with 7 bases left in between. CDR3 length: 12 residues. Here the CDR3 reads CASSEQGETQYF. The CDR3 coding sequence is TGTGCCAGCAGTGAGCAGGGCGAGACCCAGTACTTC.

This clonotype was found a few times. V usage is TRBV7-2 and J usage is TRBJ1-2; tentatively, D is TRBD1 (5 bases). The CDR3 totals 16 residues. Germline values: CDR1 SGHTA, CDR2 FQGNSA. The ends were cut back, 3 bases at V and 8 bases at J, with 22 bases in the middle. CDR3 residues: CASSFETVNPVGGYTF. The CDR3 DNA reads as TGTGCCAGCAGCTTCGAGACAGTCAACCCCGTCGGGGGCTACACCTTC.

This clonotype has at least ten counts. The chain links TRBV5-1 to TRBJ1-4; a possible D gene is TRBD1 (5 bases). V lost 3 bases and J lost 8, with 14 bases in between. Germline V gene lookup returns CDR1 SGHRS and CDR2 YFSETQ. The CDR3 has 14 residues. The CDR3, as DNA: TGCGCCAGCAGCTCGGGACCGGGGGAGGAAAAACTGTTTTTT. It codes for CASSSGPGEEKLFF.

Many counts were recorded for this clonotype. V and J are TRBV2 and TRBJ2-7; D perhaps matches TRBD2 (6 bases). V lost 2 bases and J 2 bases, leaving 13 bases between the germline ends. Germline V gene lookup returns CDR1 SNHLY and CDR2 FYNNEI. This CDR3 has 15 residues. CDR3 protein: CASSERENFAYEQYF. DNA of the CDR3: TGTGCCAGCAGTGAACGGGAGAACTTCGCCTACGAGCAGTACTTC.

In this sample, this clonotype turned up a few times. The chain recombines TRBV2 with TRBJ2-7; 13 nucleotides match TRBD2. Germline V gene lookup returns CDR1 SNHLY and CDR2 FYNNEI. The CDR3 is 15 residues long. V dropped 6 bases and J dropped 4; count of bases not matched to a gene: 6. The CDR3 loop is CASRPGLAGVYEQYF. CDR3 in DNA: TGTGCCAGCAGGCCCGGACTAGCGGGAGTTTACGAGCAGTACTTC.

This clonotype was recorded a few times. The CDR3 here is CASSQTRGDTQYF. In DNA form, the CDR3 reads TGCGCCAGCAGCCAGACCCGAGGAGATACGCAGTATTTT. The V gene is TRBV4-1, the J gene TRBJ2-3; D not certain. Germline-derived CDR1 and CDR2 are MGHRA and YSYEKL. CDR3 size: 13 residues. Trimming took off 3 bases at V and 5 bases at J, with 9 bases between the two ends.

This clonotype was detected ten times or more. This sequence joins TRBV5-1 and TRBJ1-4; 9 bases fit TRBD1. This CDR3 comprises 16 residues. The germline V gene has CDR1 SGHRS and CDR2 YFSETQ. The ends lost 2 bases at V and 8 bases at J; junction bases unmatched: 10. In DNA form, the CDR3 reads TGCGCCAGCAGCTTTGATGGGACAGGGTACGAAGAAAAACTGTTTTTT. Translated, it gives CASSFDGTGYEEKLFF.

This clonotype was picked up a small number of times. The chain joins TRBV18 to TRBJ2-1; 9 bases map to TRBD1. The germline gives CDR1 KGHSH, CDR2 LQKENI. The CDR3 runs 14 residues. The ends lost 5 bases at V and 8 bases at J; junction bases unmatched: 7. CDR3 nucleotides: TGTGCCAGCTCATCCGGGACAGGGACCCATGAGCAGTTCTTC. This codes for CASSSGTGTHEQFF.

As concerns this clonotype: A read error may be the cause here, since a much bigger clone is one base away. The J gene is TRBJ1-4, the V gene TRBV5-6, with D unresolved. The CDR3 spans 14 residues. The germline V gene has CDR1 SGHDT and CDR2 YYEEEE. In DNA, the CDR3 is TGTGCCAGCAGCTTGTGGGGTCCCCACGAAAAACTGCTTTTT. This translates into CASSLWGPHEKLLF.

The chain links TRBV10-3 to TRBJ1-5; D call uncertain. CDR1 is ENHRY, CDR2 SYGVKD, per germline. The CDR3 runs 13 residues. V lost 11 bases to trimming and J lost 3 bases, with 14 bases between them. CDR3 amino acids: CAAGGSHNQPQHF. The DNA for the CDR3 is TGTGCCGCCGGTGGATCCCACAATCAGCCCCAGCATTTT.

CDR3 sequence: CASSEPSNIQYF. The CDR3 DNA sequence: TGTGCCTCGTCCGAGCCGTCCAACATTCAGTACTTC. The V and J genes are TRBV30 and TRBJ2-4; the D is unclear. This CDR3 contains 12 residues. Germline CDR1 GTSNPN, CDR2 SVGIG (reference sequence). Trimming shortened V by 7 bases and J by 7 bases, and 14 bases separated the two germline ends.

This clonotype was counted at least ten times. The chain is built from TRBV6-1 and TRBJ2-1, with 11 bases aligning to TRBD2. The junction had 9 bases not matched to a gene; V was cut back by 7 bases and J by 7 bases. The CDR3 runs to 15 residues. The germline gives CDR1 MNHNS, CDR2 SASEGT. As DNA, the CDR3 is TGTGCCAGCAAAAGGGCTAGCGGGAGGCGGAATGAGCAGTTCTTC. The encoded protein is CASKRASGRRNEQFF.

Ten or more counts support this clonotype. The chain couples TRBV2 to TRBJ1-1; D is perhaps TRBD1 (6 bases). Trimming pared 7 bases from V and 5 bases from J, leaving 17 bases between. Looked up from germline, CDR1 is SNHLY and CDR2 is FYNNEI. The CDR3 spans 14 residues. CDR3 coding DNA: TGTGCCAGCACGGATCGGGGGGCGGGAACTGAAGCTTTCTTT. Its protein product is CASTDRGAGTEAFF.

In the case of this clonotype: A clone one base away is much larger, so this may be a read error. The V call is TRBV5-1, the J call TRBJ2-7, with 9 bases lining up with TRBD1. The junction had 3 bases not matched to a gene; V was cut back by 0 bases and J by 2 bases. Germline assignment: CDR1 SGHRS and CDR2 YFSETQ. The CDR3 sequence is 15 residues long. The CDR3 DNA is TGCGCCAGCAGCTTGGAGAGACAGGGGGCCTACGAGCAGTACTTC. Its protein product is CASSLERQGAYEQYF.

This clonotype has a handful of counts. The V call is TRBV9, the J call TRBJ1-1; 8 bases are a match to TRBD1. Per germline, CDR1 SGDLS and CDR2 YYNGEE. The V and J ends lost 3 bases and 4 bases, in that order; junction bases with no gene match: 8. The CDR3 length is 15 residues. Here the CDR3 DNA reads TGTGCCAGCAGCGGTGGACAGGGATTGGGCACTGAAGCTTTCTTT. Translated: CASSGGQGLGTEAFF.

The CDR3 reads CASSSQTSGGYEQYF. CDR3 nucleotides: TGTGCCAGCAGCTCACAGACTAGCGGGGGATACGAGCAGTACTTC. The genes are TRBV11-3 and TRBJ2-7; 12 bases align to TRBD2. Germline trimming cut 4 bases from V and 4 bases from J; bases unmatched to any gene: 5. CDR1 is SGHNT and CDR2 is YENEEA in the germline V gene. The CDR3 loop spans 15 amino acids.

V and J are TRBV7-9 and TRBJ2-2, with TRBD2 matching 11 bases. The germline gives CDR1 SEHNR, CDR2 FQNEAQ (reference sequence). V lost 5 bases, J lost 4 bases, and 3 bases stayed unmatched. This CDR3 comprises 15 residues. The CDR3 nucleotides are TGTGCCAGCAGCCGACTAGCGGGGACCACCGGGGAGCTGTTTTTT. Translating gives CASSRLAGTTGELFF.

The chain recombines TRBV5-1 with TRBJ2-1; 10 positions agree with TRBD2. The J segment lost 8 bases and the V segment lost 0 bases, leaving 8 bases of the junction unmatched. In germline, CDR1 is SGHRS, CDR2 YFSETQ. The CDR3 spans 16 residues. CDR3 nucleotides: TGCGCCAGCAGCTTGGGGTTAGCGGGAGGAATGGATGAGCAGTTCTTC. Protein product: CASSLGLAGGMDEQFF.

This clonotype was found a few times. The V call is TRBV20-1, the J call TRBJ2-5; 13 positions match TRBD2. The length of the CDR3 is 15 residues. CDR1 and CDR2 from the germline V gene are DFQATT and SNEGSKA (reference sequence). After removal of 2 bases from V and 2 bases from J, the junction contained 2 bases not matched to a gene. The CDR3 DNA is TGCAGTGCTAGACGGGGACTAGCGGGACAAGAGACCCAGTACTTC. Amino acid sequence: CSARRGLAGQETQYF.

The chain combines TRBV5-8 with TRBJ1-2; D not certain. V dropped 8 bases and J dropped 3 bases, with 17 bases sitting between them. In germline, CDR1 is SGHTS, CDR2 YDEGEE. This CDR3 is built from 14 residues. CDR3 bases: TGTGCCAGTGGGGAATTCCGAGCCTACTATGGCTACACCTTC. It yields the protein CASGEFRAYYGYTF.